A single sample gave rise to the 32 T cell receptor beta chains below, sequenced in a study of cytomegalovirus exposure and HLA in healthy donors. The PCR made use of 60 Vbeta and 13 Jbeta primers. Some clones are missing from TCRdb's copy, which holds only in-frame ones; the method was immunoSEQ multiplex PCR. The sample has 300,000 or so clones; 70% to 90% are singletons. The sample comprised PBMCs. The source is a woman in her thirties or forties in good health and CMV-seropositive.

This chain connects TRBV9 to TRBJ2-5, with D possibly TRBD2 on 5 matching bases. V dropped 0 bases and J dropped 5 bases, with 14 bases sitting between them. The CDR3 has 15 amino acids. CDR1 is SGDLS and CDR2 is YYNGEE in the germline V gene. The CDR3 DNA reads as TGTGCCAGCAGCGTAGGTGAGGGAGTGGGTGAGACCCAGTACTTC. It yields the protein CASSVGEGVGETQYF.

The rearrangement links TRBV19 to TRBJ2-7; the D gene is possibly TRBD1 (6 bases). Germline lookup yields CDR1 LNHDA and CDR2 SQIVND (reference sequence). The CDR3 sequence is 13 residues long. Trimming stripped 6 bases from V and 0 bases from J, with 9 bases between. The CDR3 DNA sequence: TGTGCCAGTAGCACAGGGAGCTCCTACGAGCAGTACTTC. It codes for CASSTGSSYEQYF.

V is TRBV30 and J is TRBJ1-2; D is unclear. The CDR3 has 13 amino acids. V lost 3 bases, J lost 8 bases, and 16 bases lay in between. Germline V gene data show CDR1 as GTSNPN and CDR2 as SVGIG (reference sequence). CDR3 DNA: TGTGCCTGGAGCCGTTGGTCATCGGGGGGCTACACCTTC. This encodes CAWSRWSSGGYTF.

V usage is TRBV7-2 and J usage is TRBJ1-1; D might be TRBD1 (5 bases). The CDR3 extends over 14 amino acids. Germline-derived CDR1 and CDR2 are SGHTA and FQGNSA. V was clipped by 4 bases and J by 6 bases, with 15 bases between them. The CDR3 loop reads CASSSGIRLPEAFF. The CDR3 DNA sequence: TGTGCCAGCAGCTCAGGGATCCGCTTGCCTGAAGCTTTCTTT.

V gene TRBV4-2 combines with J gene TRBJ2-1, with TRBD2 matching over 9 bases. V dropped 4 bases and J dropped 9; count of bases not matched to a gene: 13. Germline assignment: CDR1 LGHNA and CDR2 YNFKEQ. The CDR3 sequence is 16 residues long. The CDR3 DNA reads TGTGCCAGCAGCCCCGAGGCGGGGGGGAGTCGGGGTGAGCAGTTCTTC. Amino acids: CASSPEAGGSRGEQFF.

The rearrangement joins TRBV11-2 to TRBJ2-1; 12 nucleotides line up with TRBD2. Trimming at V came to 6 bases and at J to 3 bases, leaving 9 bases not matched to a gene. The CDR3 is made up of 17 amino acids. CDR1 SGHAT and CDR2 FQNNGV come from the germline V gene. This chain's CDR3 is CASRPILAGGDYNEQFF. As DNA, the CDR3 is TGTGCCAGCAGGCCTATCCTAGCGGGAGGGGACTACAATGAGCAGTTCTTC.

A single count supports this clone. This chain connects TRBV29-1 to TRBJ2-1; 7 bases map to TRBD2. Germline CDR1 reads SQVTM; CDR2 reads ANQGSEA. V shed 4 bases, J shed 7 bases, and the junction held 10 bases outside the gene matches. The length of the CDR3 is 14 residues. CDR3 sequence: CSVVVRGSVNEQFF. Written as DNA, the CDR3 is TGCAGCGTTGTTGTTCGCGGGAGTGTGAATGAGCAGTTCTTC.

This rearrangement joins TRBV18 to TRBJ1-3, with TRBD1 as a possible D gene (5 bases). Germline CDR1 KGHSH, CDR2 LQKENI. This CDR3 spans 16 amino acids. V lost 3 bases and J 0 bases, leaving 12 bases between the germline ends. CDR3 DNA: TGTGCCAGCTCACCTCTGGACGGGGGCTCTGGAAACACCATATATTTT. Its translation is CASSPLDGGSGNTIYF.

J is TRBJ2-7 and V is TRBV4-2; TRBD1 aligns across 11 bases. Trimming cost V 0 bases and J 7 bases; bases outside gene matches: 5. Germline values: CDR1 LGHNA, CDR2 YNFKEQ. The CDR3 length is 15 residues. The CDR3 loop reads CASSQDGQGAREQYF. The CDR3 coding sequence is TGTGCCAGCAGCCAAGACGGACAGGGGGCAAGGGAGCAGTACTTC.

For the CDR3, the DNA is TGTGCCAGCAGCTTAGAGGCGTTGTCAGGGAATCTTGGAAACACCATATATTTT. Protein: CASSLEALSGNLGNTIYF. The chain couples TRBV7-2 to TRBJ1-3, with a weak D call TRBD1 (5 bases). The CDR3 runs to 18 residues. Germline values: CDR1 SGHTA, CDR2 FQGNSA. V was cut by 1 base and J by 3 bases, with 19 bases left in between.

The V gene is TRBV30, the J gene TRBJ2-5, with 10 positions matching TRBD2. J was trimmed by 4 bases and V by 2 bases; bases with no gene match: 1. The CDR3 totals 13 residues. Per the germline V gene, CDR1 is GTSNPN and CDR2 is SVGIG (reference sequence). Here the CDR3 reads CAWSRLAGETQYF. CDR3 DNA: TGTGCCTGGAGTCGACTAGCGGGAGAGACCCAGTACTTC.

CDR3 in amino acids: CASTSPDSLAYGYTF. CDR3 coding DNA: TGTGCCAGCACATCCCCGGACAGCCTGGCCTATGGCTACACCTTC. The rearrangement joins TRBV6-6 to TRBJ1-2; the D gene is possibly TRBD1 (6 bases). The CDR3 runs 15 residues. In germline, CDR1 is MNHNY, CDR2 SVGAGI (reference sequence). V was pared by 7 bases and J by 4 bases, with 19 bases between.

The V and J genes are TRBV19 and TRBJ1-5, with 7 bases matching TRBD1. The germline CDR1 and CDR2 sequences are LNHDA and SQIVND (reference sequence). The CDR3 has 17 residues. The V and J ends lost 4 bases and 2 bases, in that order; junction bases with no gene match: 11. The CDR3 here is CASSTEWTGFGNQPQHF. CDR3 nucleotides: TGTGCCAGTAGTACCGAGTGGACAGGATTTGGCAATCAGCCCCAGCATTTT.

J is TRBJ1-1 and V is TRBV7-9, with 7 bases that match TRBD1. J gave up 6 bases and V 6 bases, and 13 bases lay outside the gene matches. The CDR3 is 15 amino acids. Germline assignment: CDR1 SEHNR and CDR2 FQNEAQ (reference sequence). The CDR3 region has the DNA TGTGCCAGCAGTTCTACTGGACAGGTCGATGCTGAAGCTTTCTTT. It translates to CASSSTGQVDAEAFF.

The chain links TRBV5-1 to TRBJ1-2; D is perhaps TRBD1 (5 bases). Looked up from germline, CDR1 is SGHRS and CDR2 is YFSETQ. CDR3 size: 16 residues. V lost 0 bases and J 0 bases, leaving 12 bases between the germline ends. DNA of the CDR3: TGCGCCAGCAGCTTGGGGGGCACATCAGCTAACTATGGCTACACCTTC. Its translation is CASSLGGTSANYGYTF.

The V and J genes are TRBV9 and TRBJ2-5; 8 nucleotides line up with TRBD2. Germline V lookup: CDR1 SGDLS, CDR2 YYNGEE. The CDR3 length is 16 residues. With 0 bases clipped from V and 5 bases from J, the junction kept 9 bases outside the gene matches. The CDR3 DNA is TGTGCCAGCAGCGTAGCCGCCGGGAGGGTAGGGGAGACCCAGTACTTC. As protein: CASSVAAGRVGETQYF.

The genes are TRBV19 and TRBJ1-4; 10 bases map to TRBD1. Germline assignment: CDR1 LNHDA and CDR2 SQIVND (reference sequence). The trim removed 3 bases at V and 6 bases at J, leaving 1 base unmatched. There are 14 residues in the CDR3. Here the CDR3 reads CASSIGTGDEKLFF. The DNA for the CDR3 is TGTGCCAGTAGTATTGGGACAGGGGATGAAAAACTGTTTTTT.

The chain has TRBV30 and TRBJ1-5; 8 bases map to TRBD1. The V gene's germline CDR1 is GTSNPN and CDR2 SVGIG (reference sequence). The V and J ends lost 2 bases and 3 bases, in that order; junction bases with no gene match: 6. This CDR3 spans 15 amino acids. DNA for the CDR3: TGTGCCTGGAGTTTTGACAGGGGTATCAATCAGCCCCAGCATTTT. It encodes CAWSFDRGINQPQHF.

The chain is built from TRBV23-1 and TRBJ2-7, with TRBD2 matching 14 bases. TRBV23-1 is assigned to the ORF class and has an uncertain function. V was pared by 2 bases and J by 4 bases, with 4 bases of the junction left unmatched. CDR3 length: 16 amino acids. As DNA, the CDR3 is TGCGCCAGCAGTCAAAAGACTAGCGGGAGGGTGTACGAGCAGTACTTC. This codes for CASSQKTSGRVYEQYF.

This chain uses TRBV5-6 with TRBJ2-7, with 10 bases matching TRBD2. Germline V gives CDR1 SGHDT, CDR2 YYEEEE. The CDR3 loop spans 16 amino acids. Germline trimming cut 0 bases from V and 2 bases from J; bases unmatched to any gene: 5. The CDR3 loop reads CASSLGAGTSAYEQYF. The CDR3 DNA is TGTGCCAGCAGCTTGGGGGCGGGGACTAGCGCCTACGAGCAGTACTTC.

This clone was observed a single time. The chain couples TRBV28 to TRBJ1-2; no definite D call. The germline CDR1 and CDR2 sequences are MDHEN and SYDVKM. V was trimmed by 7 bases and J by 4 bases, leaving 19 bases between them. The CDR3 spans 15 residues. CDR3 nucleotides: TGTGCCAGCACCCTGGTTAGGAGCTCCGTCTATGGCTACACCTTC. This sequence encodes CASTLVRSSVYGYTF.

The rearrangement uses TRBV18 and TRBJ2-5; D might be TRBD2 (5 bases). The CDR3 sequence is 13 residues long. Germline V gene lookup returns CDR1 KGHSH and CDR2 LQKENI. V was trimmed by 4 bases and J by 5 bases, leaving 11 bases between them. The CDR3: CASSLRPGETQYF. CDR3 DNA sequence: TGTGCCAGCTCACTAAGACCGGGGGAGACCCAGTACTTC.

CDR3 sequence reads: CATLNSGSSNQPQHF. Here the CDR3 DNA reads TGTGCCACCCTTAACAGTGGTTCTAGCAATCAGCCCCAGCATTTT. The V gene is TRBV19, the J gene TRBJ1-5; D not certain. Trimming removed 10 bases at V and 0 bases at J, with 16 bases between. This CDR3 has 15 amino acids. Per germline, CDR1 LNHDA and CDR2 SQIVND (reference sequence).

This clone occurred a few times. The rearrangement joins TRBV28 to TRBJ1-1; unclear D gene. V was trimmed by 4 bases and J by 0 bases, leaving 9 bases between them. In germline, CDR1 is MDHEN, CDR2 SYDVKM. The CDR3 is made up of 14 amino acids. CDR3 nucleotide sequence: TGTGCCAGCAGTTCCCCCTCGGTGAACACTGAAGCTTTCTTT. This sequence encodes CASSSPSVNTEAFF.

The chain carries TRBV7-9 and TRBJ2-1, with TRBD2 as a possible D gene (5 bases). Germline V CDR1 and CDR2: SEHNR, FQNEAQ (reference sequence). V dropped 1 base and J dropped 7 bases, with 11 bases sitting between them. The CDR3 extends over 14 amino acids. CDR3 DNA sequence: TGTGCCAGCAGCTTAGTTCGGGATGGAAATGAGCAGTTCTTC. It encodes CASSLVRDGNEQFF.

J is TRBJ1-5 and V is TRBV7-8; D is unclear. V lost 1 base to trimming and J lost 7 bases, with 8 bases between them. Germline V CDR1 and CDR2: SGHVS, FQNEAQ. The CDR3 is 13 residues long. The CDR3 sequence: CASSLDGFQPQHF. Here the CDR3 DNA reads TGTGCCAGCAGCTTAGACGGGTTCCAGCCCCAGCATTTT.

CDR3 residues: CASSRGQKDNSPLHF. The CDR3 coding sequence is TGTGCCAGCAGTCGCGGACAGAAAGATAATTCACCCCTCCACTTT. V usage is TRBV6-5 and J usage is TRBJ1-6; a weak D match, TRBD1 (6 bases). Trimming removed 5 bases at V and 5 bases at J, with 13 bases between. CDR3 length equals 15 residues. The germline V gene has CDR1 MNHEY and CDR2 SVGAGI.

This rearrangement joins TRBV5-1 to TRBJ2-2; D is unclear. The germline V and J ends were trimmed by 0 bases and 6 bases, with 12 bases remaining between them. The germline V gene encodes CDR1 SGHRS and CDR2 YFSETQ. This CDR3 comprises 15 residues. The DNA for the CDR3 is TGCGCCAGCAGCTTGGCCGGAGAAAAGGCCGGGGAGCTGTTTTTT. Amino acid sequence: CASSLAGEKAGELFF.

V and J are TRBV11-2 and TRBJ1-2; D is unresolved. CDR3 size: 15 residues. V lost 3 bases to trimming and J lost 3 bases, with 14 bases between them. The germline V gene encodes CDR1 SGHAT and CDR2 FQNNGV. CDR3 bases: TGTGCCAGCAGCTTCACGGCGGGGTCGGACTATGGCTACACCTTC. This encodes CASSFTAGSDYGYTF.

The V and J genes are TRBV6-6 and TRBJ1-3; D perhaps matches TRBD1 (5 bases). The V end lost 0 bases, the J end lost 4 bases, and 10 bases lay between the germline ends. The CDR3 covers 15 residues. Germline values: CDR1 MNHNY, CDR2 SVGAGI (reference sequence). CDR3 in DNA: TGTGCCAGCAGTTACTCGGGGGGTGCCGGAAACACCATATATTTT. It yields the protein CASSYSGGAGNTIYF.

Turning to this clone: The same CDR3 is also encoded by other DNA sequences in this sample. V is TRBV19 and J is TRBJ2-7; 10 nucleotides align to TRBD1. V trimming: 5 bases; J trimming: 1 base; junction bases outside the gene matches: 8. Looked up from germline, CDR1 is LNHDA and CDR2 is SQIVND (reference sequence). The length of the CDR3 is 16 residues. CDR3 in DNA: TGTGCCAGTAGTCCGGGACAGGGGCAGAGTTCCTACGAGCAGTACTTC. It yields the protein CASSPGQGQSSYEQYF. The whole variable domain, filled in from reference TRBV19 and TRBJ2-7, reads DGGITQSPKYLFRKEGQNVTLSCEQNLNHDAMYWYRQDPGQGLRLIYYSQIVNDFQKGDIAEGYSVSREKKESFPLTVTSAQKNPTAFYLCASSPGQGQSSYEQYFGPGTRLTVT.

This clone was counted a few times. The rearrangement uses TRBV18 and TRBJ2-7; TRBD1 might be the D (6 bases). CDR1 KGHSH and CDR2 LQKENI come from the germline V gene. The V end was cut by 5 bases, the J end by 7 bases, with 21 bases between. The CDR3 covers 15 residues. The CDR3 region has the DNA TGTGCCAGCTCAGCCGCATCGGACAGCCGAGGGGAGCAGTACTTC. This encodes CASSAASDSRGEQYF.